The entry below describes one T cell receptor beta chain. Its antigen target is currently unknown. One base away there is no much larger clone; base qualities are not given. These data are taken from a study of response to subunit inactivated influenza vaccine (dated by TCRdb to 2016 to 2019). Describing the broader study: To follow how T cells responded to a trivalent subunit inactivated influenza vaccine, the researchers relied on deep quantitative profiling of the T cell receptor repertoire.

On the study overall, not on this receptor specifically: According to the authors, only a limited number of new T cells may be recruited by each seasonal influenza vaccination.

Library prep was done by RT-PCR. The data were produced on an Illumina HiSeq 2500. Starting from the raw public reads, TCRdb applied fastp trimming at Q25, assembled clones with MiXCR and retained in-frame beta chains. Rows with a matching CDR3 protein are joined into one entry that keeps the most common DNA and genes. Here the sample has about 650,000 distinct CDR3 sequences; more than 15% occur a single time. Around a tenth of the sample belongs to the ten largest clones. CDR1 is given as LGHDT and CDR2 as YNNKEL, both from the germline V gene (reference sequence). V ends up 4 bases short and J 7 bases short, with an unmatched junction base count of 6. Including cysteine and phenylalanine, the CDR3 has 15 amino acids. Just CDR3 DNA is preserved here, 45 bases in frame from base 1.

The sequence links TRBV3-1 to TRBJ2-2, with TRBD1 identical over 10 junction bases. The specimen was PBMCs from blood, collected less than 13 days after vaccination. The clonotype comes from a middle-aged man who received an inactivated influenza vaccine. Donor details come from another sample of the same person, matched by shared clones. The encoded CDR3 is CASSPRQGAIGELFF. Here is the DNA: TGTGCCAGCAGCCCGAGACAGGGGGCGATCGGGGAGCTGTTTTTT.